Shown below are 20 T cell receptor beta chains from a single sample sequenced in a study of cytotoxic CD8 clonotypes in ibrutinib-treated CLL. Using immunoSEQ multiplex PCR, the repertoire was profiled, and TCRdb retains in-frame clones only, with some absent. Of about 300,000 clones listed, 65% to 85% were seen once; the top ten hold 5.6%. This specimen consisted of PBMCs, obtained at disease progression, from a patient treated with ibrutinib. The source of these receptors is a human donor with chronic lymphocytic leukemia.

The chain uses TRBV5-5 and TRBJ2-3; maybe TRBD2 (5 bases). Looked up from germline, CDR1 is SGHKS and CDR2 is YYEKEE (reference sequence). Trimming shortened V by 0 bases and J by 6 bases, and 20 bases separated the two germline ends. There are 17 residues in the CDR3. The CDR3: CASSLVIGVFYLDTQYF. The CDR3 DNA sequence: TGTGCCAGCAGCTTGGTTATCGGGGTGTTCTACTTGGATACGCAGTATTTT.

The rearrangement joins TRBV7-9 to TRBJ2-5; TRBD2 aligns across 14 bases. The V and J ends lost 5 bases and 0 bases, in that order; junction bases with no gene match: 8. The CDR3 is made up of 18 amino acids. CDR1 and CDR2 (germline): SEHNR, FQNEAQ (reference sequence). The CDR3 DNA is TGTGCCAGCAGCCCAGGGACTAGCGGGAGCGGGTACCAAGAGACCCAGTACTTC. This gives the protein CASSPGTSGSGYQETQYF.

The chain employs TRBV4-1 and TRBJ2-7; 10 nucleotides align to TRBD1. The CDR3 length is 17 residues. Germline V gives CDR1 MGHRA, CDR2 YSYEKL. With 0 bases clipped from V and 3 bases from J, the junction kept 8 bases outside the gene matches. CDR3 in amino acids: CASSQDLDRGNDYEQYF. The DNA of the CDR3 is TGCGCCAGCAGCCAAGATCTGGACAGGGGGAATGACTACGAGCAGTACTTC.

This chain uses TRBV11-2 with TRBJ1-2; D gene unclear. Germline CDR1 SGHAT, CDR2 FQNNGV. The CDR3 length is 14 residues. Trimming shortened V by 1 base and J by 4 bases, and 10 bases separated the two germline ends. CDR3 bases: TGTGCCAGCAGCTTAGTCGGCAGGAGCTATGGCTACACCTTC. This gives the protein CASSLVGRSYGYTF. The full variable domain, completed using reference TRBV11-2 and TRBJ1-2, is EAGVAQSPRYKIIEKRQSVAFWCNPISGHATLYWYQQILGQGPKLLIQFQNNGVVDDSQLPKDRFSAERLKGVDSTLKIQPAKLEDSAVYLCASSLVGRSYGYTFGSGTRLTVV.

This sequence joins TRBV10-3 and TRBJ1-5; D is uncertain. In germline, CDR1 is ENHRY, CDR2 SYGVKD. The V end lost 2 bases, the J end lost 0 bases, and 11 bases lay between the germline ends. This CDR3 is 16 amino acids long. The CDR3 here is CAISETYGYSNQPQHF. The CDR3 DNA sequence: TGTGCCATCAGTGAGACTTACGGGTATAGCAATCAGCCCCAGCATTTT.

V and J are TRBV9 and TRBJ2-2, with TRBD2 matching over 8 bases. The CDR3 contains 16 residues. V gave up 0 bases and J gave up 4 bases; unmatched junction bases: 5. In germline, CDR1 is SGDLS, CDR2 YYNGEE. The CDR3 coding sequence is TGTGCCAGCAGCGTAGCAGGGACTAGGGGCACCGGGGAGCTGTTTTTT. Translating it yields CASSVAGTRGTGELFF.

This sequence joins TRBV6-5 and TRBJ2-7; 7 bases match TRBD1. Germline V gene data show CDR1 as MNHEY and CDR2 as SVGAGI. The CDR3 totals 13 residues. V shed 4 bases and J 2 bases; nucleotides not matched to a gene: 2. The CDR3 nucleotides read TGTGCCAGCAGTTGGGGACAGCCCTACGAGCAGTACTTC. Amino acid sequence: CASSWGQPYEQYF.

This clone was counted once. The CDR3 protein is CASSHPGTNNEQFF. In DNA, the CDR3 is TGTGCCAGCAGTCACCCCGGGACCAACAATGAGCAGTTCTTC. The gene calls are TRBV27 and TRBJ2-1; D assignment may be TRBD1 or TRBD2 (5 bases each). The CDR3 is 14 residues long. Between the trimmed V and J ends, which lost 5 bases and 5 bases, there was a span of 13 bases. Germline CDR1 MNHEY, CDR2 SMNVEV (reference sequence).

The chain uses TRBV9 and TRBJ2-1; 8 bases fit TRBD2. Trimming took 4 bases from V and 0 from J; bases not matched to a gene: 3. Germline V gene data show CDR1 as SGDLS and CDR2 as YYNGEE. This CDR3 is built from 15 residues. The CDR3 DNA follows: TGTGCCAGCAGCCCGGGGGGGAACTCCTACAATGAGCAGTTCTTC. Its translation is CASSPGGNSYNEQFF.

The V gene is TRBV15, the J gene TRBJ2-7, with 7 bases aligning to TRBD1. V lost 4 bases, J lost 3 bases, and 9 bases stayed unmatched. CDR1 LNHNV and CDR2 YYDKDF come from the germline V gene (reference sequence). The CDR3 covers 15 residues. CDR3 residues: CATSIGDRAVYEQYF. CDR3 bases: TGTGCCACCAGCATCGGAGACAGGGCCGTCTACGAGCAGTACTTC.

This sequence joins TRBV29-1 and TRBJ2-5; D is uncertain. V lost 4 bases and J 5 bases, leaving 11 bases between the germline ends. CDR3 length: 12 residues. The germline V gene encodes CDR1 SQVTM and CDR2 ANQGSEA. The CDR3 DNA reads as TGCAGCGTTGGGTGGCAGGCCGAGACCCAGTACTTC. This encodes CSVGWQAETQYF.

The genes are TRBV21-1 and TRBJ1-1. TRBV21-1 is described as a pseudogene. This CDR3 has 19 amino acids. The CDR3 region has the DNA TGTGCCAGCAGCAAAGGACATGCCAACACCGGGGAAAGAAACACTGAAGCTTTCTTT. It yields the protein CASSKGHANTGERNTEAFF.

This clone occurred once. The chain uses TRBV18 and TRBJ1-1; 9 bases line up with TRBD1. With 6 bases clipped from V and 5 bases from J, the junction kept 16 bases outside the gene matches. The CDR3 loop spans 17 amino acids. Per the germline V gene, CDR1 is KGHSH and CDR2 is LQKENI. CDR3 protein: CASSYVSGQGIKTEAFF. Written as DNA, the CDR3 is TGTGCCAGCTCTTACGTTAGTGGACAGGGGATAAAAACTGAAGCTTTCTTT.

Only a few counts were recorded for this clone. This sequence joins TRBV6-1 and TRBJ1-5, with D perhaps TRBD1 (5 bases). The CDR3 is 14 amino acids. Germline V CDR1 and CDR2: MNHNS, SASEGT. Trimming shortened V by 5 bases and J by 4 bases, and 12 bases separated the two germline ends. The CDR3 spells CASSPGGSNQPQHF. CDR3 coding DNA: TGTGCCAGCAGTCCTGGGGGTTCAAATCAGCCCCAGCATTTT.

V is TRBV7-8 and J is TRBJ2-2; 8 positions agree with TRBD2. This CDR3 has 18 amino acids. Losses at the gene ends were 2 bases for V and 0 bases for J; bases not matched to a gene: 8. Germline assignment: CDR1 SGHVS and CDR2 FQNEAQ. This CDR3 reads CASSLWLSGGANTGELFF. CDR3 bases: TGTGCCAGCAGCTTATGGCTATCGGGAGGGGCGAACACCGGGGAGCTGTTTTTT.

This clone was detected only a few times. The gene calls are TRBV5-1 and TRBJ1-2, with D hard to call. The CDR3 runs 11 residues. V lost 2 bases to trimming and J lost 8 bases, with 7 bases between them. Germline values: CDR1 SGHRS, CDR2 YFSETQ. In nucleotides, the CDR3 is TGCGCCAGCAGCTTTTCGGGCGGCTACACCTTC. This codes for CASSFSGGYTF.

This chain joins TRBV7-2 and TRBJ2-7; 7 bases align to TRBD1. Germline V gives CDR1 SGHTA, CDR2 FQGNSA. V lost 5 bases and J lost 6; bases outside the gene matches: 7. CDR3 length equals 13 residues. The CDR3 coding sequence is TGTGCCAGCAGCGGATGGGGACAGCTCGAGCAGTACTTC. Protein product: CASSGWGQLEQYF.

The genes are TRBV20-1 and TRBJ2-1; no definite D call. Per the germline V gene, CDR1 is DFQATT and CDR2 is SNEGSKA (reference sequence). This CDR3 has 10 residues. Trimming removed 6 bases at V and 9 bases at J, with 9 bases between. The CDR3 sequence is CSAPNGEQFF. CDR3 in DNA: TGCAGTGCACCGAATGGTGAGCAGTTCTTC.

The chain uses TRBV5-1 and TRBJ2-1; maybe TRBD2 (5 bases). This CDR3 is built from 12 residues. Germline loops: CDR1 SGHRS, CDR2 YFSETQ. Between the trimmed V and J ends, which lost 1 base and 15 bases, there was a span of 14 bases. As DNA, the CDR3 is TGCGCCAGCAGCTTGTTTGGGGAGCCAACGTTCTTC. Protein product: CASSLFGEPTFF.

The chain couples TRBV5-1 to TRBJ2-2; TRBD1 is a possible D gene (5 bases). V was cut by 0 bases and J by 1 base, with 10 bases left in between. This CDR3 has 16 residues. Germline V lookup: CDR1 SGHRS, CDR2 YFSETQ. The DNA for the CDR3 is TGCGCCAGCAGCTTGGAGGGGCAGGAGAACACCGGGGAGCTGTTTTTT. This encodes CASSLEGQENTGELFF.